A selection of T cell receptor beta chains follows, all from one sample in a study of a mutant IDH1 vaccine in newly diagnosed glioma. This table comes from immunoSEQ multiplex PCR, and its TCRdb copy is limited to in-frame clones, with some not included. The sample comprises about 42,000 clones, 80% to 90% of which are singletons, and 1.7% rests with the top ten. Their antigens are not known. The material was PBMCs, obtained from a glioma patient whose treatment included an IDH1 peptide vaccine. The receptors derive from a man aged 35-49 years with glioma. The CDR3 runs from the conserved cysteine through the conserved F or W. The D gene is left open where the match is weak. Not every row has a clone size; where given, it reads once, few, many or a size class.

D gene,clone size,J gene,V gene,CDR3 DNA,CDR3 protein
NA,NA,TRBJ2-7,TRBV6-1,TGTGCCAGCACCCGAGCAGCAGGCGGGGATTCCGAGCAGTACTTC,CASTRAAGGDSEQYF
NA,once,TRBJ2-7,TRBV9,TGTGCCAGCAGCGTAGAGGGGCTAGGGTACGAGCAGTACTTC,CASSVEGLGYEQYF
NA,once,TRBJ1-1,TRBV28,TGTGCCAGCAAGGTGCCGGCCATGAACACTGAAGCTTTCTTT,CASKVPAMNTEAFF
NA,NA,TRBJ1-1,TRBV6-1,TGTGCCAGCAGTGAAATTTGGGGGTACACTGAAGCTTTCTTT,CASSEIWGYTEAFF
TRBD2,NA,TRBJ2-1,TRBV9,TGTGCCAGCAGCGTTAGGACTAGTCCCTATTCCTATGAGCAGTTCTTC,CASSVRTSPYSYEQFF
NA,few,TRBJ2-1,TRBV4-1,TGCGCCAGCAGCCAAGCTGGACTTTTGACCTACAATGAGCAGTTCTTC,CASSQAGLLTYNEQFF
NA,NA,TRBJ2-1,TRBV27,TGTGCCAGCAGTTTTGTGGGGGACCCGGGGTACAATGAGCAGTTCTTC,CASSFVGDPGYNEQFF
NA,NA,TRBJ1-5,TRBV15,TGTGCCACCAGCAGAGATTGGGGCAGGGTCCGAGTTCAGCCCCAGCATTTT,CATSRDWGRVRVQPQHF
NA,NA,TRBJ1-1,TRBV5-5,TGTGCCAGCAGTTCAAGGCGGGTCGACACTGAAGCTTTCTTT,CASSSRRVDTEAFF
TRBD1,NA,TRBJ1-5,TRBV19,TGTGCCACAAATCAGGGGGGCTATCAGCCCCAGCATTTT,CATNQGGYQPQHF
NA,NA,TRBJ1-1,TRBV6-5,TGTGCCAGCAATAGGGCAATGAACACTGAAGCTTTCTTT,CASNRAMNTEAFF
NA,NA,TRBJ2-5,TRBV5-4,TGTGCCAGCAGCTCGACAGGTGGGGACCAGTACTTC,CASSSTGGDQYF
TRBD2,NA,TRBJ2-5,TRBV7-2,TGTGCCAGCAGCCCTCTAGCGGGCTTTTTGTTAGAGACCCAGTACTTC,CASSPLAGFLLETQYF
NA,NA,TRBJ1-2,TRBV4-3,TGCGCCAGCAGCCAAGATATGTGGCAGGATTACGGGGGCTACACCTTC,CASSQDMWQDYGGYTF
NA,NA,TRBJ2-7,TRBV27,TGTGCCAGCAGTTTTGGAGGCACCTACGAGCAGTACTTC,CASSFGGTYEQYF
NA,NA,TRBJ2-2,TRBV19,TGTGCCAGTACCCGCACTCATTTAACGGAGCTGTTTTTT,CASTRTHLTELFF
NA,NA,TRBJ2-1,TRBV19,TGTGCCAGTAACTCGGGCTCAGCGAAGAATGAGCAGTTCTTC,CASNSGSAKNEQFF
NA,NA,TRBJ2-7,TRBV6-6,TGTGCCAGCAGTCAAGGACTCGTCTACGAGCAGTACTTC,CASSQGLVYEQYF
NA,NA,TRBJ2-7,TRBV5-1,TGCGCCAGCAGCTCCGGAGGCGACTCCTACGAGCAGTACTTC,CASSSGGDSYEQYF
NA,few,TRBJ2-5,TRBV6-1,TGTGCCAGCAGTAAGGCCCAGAAGACCCAGTACTTC,CASSKAQKTQYF
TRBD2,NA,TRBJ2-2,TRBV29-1,TGCAGCGCCCGGACTAGCGGGACCGGGGAGCTGTTTTTT,CSARTSGTGELFF
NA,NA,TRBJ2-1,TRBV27,TGTGCCAGCAGTTTATGGAGGGGGGCTAGGAACAATGAGCAGTTCTTC,CASSLWRGARNNEQFF
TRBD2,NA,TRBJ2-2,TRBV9,TGTGCCAGCAGCGTAGGGGGACTAGCGGGAGGATCTGGGGAGCTGTTTTTT,CASSVGGLAGGSGELFF
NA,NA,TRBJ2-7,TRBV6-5,TGTGCCAGCAGTTACTCGAGGGCTGACTCCTACGAGCAGTACTTC,CASSYSRADSYEQYF
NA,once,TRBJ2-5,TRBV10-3,TGTGCCATCGGAAACCGAGGGGGGAGTCCCCAAGAGACCCAGTACTTC,CAIGNRGGSPQETQYF
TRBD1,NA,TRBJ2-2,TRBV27,TGTGCCAGCAGCCGAGACAGGGTCACCACCGGGGAGCTGTTTTTT,CASSRDRVTTGELFF
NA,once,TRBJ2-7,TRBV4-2,TGTGCCAGCAGCCAAGCTCTGGGCGACACCTACGAGCAGTACTTC,CASSQALGDTYEQYF
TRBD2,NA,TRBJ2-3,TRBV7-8,TGTGCCAGCAGTCATAACCGACTAGCGGGAGGGCCATTTGGAGATACGCAGTATTTT,CASSHNRLAGGPFGDTQYF
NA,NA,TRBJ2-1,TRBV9,TGTGCCAGCAGCGTAGTGACCAACAATGAGCAGTTCTTC,CASSVVTNNEQFF
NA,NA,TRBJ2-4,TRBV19,TGTGCCACCTCGAACTGGGTAAACATTCAGTACTTC,CATSNWVNIQYF
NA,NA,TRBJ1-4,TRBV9,TGTGCCAGCAGCGTAGGAGCCTCCTCGTATGAAAAACTGTTTTTT,CASSVGASSYEKLFF
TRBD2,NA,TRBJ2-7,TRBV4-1,TGCGCCAGCAGCCAAGCTGGGCTAGCGGGGAACTACGAGCAGTACTTC,CASSQAGLAGNYEQYF
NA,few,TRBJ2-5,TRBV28,TGTGCCAGCGGGGGTGCTGACCAAGAGACCCAGTACTTC,CASGGADQETQYF
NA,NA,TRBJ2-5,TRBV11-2,TGTGCCAGCAGCTTCCGGGACGGCCAAGAGACCCAGTACTTC,CASSFRDGQETQYF
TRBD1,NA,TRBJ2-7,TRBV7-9,TGTGCCAGCAGCTTAGTCTTGGGACAGGGTTACGAGCAGTACTTC,CASSLVLGQGYEQYF
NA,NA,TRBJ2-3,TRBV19,TGTGCCAGTAGTGCCCTGGCACGGACAGATACGCAGTATTTT,CASSALARTDTQYF
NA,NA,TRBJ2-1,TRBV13,TGTGCCAGCAGCTTACTGGCCAATGAGCAGTTCTTC,CASSLLANEQFF
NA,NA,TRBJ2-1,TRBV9,TGTGCCAGCACGGAGCGGGGACAGGCTTTCTACAATGAGCAGTTCTTC,CASTERGQAFYNEQFF
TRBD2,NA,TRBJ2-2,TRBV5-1,TGCGCCAGCAGCCCGACTAGCGGGGTCCCCGGGGAGCTGTTTTTT,CASSPTSGVPGELFF
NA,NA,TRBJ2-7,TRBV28,TGTGCCAGCAGGTATGTGGGAGGAAACGAGCAGTACTTC,CASRYVGGNEQYF
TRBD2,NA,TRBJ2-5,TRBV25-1,TGTGCCAGCAGTGGAAGTCTAGCGGGAGCGGAGACCCAGTACTTC,CASSGSLAGAETQYF